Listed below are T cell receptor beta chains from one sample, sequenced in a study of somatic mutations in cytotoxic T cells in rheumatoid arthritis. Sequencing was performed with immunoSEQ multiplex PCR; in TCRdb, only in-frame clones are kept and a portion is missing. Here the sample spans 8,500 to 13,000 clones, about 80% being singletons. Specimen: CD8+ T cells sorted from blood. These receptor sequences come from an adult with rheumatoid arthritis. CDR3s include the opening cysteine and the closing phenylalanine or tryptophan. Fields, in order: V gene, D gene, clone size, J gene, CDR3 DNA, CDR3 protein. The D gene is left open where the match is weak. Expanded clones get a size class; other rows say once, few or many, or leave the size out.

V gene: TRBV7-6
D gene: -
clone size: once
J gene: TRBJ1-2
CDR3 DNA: TGTGCCAGCAGCTTAGATGGGCAGGAATATGGCTACACCTTC
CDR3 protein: CASSLDGQEYGYTF

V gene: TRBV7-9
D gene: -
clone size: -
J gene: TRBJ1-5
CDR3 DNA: TGTGCCAGCAGCTTAGTAGGTCAGCCCCAGCATTTT
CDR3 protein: CASSLVGQPQHF

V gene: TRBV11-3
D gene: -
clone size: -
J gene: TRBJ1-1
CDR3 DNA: TGTGCCAGCAGCTTAGATGTCACGTGGTCCCCTGAAGCTTTCTTT
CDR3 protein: CASSLDVTWSPEAFF

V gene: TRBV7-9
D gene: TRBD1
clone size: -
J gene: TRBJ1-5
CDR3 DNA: TGTGCCAGCAGCTTAGGGCAGGGGGTCTGGGATCCCCAGCATTTT
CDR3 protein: CASSLGQGVWDPQHF

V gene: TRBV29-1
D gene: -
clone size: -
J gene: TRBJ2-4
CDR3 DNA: TGCAGCGTCGGACACCCTGGGGCCAAAAACATTCAGTACTTC
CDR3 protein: CSVGHPGAKNIQYF

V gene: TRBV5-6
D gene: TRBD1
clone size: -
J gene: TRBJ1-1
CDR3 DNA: TGTGCCAGCAGCTTGGGACAGGGATTGGACACTGAAGCTTTCTTT
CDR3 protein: CASSLGQGLDTEAFF

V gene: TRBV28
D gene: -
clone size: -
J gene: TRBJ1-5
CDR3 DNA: TGTGCCAGCAGTTTTCGGCAGTATAGCAATCAGCCCCAGCATTTT
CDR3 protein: CASSFRQYSNQPQHF

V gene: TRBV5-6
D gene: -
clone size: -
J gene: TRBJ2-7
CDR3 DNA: TGTGCCAGCAGCTTCAGCCCATCAGCCAAATACGAGCAGTACTTC
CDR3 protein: CASSFSPSAKYEQYF

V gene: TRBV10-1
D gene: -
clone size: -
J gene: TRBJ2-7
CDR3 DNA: TGCGCCAGCAGTGAGTCCCTGATGGGCGAGCAGTACTTC
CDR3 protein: CASSESLMGEQYF

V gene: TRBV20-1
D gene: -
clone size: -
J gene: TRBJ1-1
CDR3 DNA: TGCAGTGCCAGGAACACTGAAGCTTTCTTT
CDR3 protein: CSARNTEAFF

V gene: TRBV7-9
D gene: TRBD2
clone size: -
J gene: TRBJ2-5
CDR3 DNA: TGTGCCAGCAGTTCTAGCGGGGGTGAAGAGACCCAGTACTTC
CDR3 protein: CASSSSGGEETQYF

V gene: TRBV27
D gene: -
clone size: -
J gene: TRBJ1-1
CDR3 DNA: TGTGCCAGCAGGGAGCTGGAAATGAACACTGAAGCTTTCTTT
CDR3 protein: CASRELEMNTEAFF

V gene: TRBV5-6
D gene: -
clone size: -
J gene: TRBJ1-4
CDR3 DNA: TGTGCCAGCAGCTTGAAGTACGGGTGGGGAATCGGTCTGGATGAAAAACTGTTTTTT
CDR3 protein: CASSLKYGWGIGLDEKLFF

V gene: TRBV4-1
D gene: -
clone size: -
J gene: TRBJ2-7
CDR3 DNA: TGCGCCAGCAGCCAGCCTAACTACGAGCAGTACTTC
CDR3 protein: CASSQPNYEQYF

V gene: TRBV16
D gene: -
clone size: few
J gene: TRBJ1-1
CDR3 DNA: TGTGCCAGCAGCCAGACTGGGTCGCGGACTGAAGCTTTCTTT
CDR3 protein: CASSQTGSRTEAFF

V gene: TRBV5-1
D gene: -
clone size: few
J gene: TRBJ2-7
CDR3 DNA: TGCGCCAGCAGCTTGGAGTCTTCCTACGAGCAGTACTTC
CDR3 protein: CASSLESSYEQYF

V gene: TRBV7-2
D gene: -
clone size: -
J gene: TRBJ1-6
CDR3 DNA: TGTGCCAGCAGCTTCGGGGGTACGTCACATAATTCACCCCTCCACTTT
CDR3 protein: CASSFGGTSHNSPLHF

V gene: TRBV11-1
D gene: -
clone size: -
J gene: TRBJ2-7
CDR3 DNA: TGTGCCAGCAGCTTAAGACAGCCTAACCCTTACGAGCAGTACTTC
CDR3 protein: CASSLRQPNPYEQYF

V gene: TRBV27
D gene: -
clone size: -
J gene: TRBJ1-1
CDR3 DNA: TGTGCCAGCAGAACAGGGTCCACTGAAGCTTTCTTT
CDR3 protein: CASRTGSTEAFF

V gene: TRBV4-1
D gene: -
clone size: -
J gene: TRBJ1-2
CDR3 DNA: TGCGCCAGCAGCCAAGAAGAAGGCGGGGCCCAGGAGGGCTACACCTTC
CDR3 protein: CASSQEEGGAQEGYTF

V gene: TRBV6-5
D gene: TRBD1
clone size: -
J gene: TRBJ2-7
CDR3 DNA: TGTGCCAGCAGTTATAAAGACAGGGTATTTTTCGAGCAGTACTTC
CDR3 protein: CASSYKDRVFFEQYF

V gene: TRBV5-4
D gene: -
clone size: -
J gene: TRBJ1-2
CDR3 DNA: TGTGCCAGCAGCTTGGTCGGGGGAGGTTGGTATGGCTACACCTTC
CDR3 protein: CASSLVGGGWYGYTF

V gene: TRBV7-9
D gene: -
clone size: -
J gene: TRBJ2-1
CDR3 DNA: TGTGCCAGCAGCTTCCGGAGCTCCTACAATGAGCAGTTCTTC
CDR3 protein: CASSFRSSYNEQFF

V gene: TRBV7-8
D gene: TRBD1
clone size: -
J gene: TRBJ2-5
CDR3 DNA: TGTGCCAGCAGCTCCACCGCCGGGACAGGGAAAGAGACCCAGTACTTC
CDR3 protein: CASSSTAGTGKETQYF

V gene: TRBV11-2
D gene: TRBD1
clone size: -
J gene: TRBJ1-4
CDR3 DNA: TGTGCCAGCAGCTTAGCGGGACAGGGGAGTGAAAAACTGTTTTTT
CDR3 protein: CASSLAGQGSEKLFF

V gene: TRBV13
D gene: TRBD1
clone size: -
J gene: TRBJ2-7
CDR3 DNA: TGTGCCAGCAGCGAATCGCCGGGACAGGGGGGCGAGCAGTACTTC
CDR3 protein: CASSESPGQGGEQYF

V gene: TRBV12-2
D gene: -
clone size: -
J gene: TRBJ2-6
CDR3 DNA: TGTGCAAGTCGCTTCAAGACAGCGGGCAATAGGGCCAACGTCCTGACTTTC
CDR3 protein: CASRFKTAGNRANVLTF

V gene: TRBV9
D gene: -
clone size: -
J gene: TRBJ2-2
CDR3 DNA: TGTGCCAGCAGCGTAGACCCGGGGGCCAACACCGGGGAGCTGTTTTTT
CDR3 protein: CASSVDPGANTGELFF

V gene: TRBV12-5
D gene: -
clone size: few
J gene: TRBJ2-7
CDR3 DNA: TGTGCTAGTGGTCCCGAGGGGAACGAGCAGTACTTC
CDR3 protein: CASGPEGNEQYF

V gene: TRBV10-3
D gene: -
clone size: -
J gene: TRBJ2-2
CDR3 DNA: TGTGCCATCAGTGAGTCTGGGGCCACCGGGGAGCTGTTTTTT
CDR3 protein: CAISESGATGELFF

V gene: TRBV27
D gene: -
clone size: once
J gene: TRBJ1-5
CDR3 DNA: TGTGCCAGCAGAACGGGAGGTCAGCCCCAGCATTTT
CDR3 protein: CASRTGGQPQHF

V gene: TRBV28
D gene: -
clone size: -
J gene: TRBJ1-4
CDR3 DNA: TGTGCCAGCAGTTTTAGGTTGGGACGGATTAATGAAAAACTGTTTTTT
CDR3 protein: CASSFRLGRINEKLFF

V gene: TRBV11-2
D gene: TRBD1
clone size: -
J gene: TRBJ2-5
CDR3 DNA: TGTGCCAGCAGCCCCCGACAGGGTACCCAAGAGACCCAGTACTTC
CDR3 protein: CASSPRQGTQETQYF

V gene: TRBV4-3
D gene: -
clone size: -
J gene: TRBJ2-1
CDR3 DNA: TGCGCCAGCAGCCAAGATTATCCCCTCTACGGCAGCTCCTACAATGAGCAGTTCTTC
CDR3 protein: CASSQDYPLYGSSYNEQFF

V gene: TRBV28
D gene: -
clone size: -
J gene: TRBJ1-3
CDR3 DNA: TGTGCCAGCAGCGAGCTCGGAAACACCATATATTTT
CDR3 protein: CASSELGNTIYF

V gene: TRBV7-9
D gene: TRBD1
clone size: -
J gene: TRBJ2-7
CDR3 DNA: TGTGCCAGCAGCTCTTCTACGGGACAGGGCTACTACGAGCAGTACTTC
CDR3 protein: CASSSSTGQGYYEQYF

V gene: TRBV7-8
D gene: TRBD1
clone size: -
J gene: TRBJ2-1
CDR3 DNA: TGTGCCAGCAGCTTAGTTGCGACAGGGGGGAATGAGCAGTTCTTC
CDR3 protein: CASSLVATGGNEQFF

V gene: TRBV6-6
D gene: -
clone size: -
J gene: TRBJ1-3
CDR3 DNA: TGTGCCAGCAGTTATGAGGGGAAGGAGAACACCATATATTTT
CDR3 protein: CASSYEGKENTIYF

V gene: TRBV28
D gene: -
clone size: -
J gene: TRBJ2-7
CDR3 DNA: TGTGCCAGCAGTTTCGGTAGGGGCGAGCAGTACTTC
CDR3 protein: CASSFGRGEQYF

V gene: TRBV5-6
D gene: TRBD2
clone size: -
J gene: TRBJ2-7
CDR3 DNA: TGTGCCAGCAGCTCTGGACTAGTCGAGCAGTACTTC
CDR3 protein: CASSSGLVEQYF

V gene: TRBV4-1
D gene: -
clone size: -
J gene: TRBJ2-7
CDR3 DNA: TGCGCCAGCAGCCAAGTACGGGTCGGGGGCTCCTACGAGCAGTACTTC
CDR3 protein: CASSQVRVGGSYEQYF

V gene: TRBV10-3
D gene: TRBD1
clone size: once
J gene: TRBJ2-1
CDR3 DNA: TGTGCCATCAGAGGGACAGGTTCCTACAATGAGCAGTTCTTC
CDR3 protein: CAIRGTGSYNEQFF

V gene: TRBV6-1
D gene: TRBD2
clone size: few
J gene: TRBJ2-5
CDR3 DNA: TGTGCCAGCAGTGAATCTGCGGGGGGGCAAGAGACCCAGTACTTC
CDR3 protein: CASSESAGGQETQYF

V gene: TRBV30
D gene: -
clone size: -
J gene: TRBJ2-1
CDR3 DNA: TGTGCCTGGAGTGGTGACGGTCCGTCCGGGTACCATGAGCAGTTCTTC
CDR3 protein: CAWSGDGPSGYHEQFF

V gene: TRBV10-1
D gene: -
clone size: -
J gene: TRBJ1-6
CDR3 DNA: TGCGCCAGCAGGCCAGACGAAAAGAATTCACCCCTCCACTTT
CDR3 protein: CASRPDEKNSPLHF

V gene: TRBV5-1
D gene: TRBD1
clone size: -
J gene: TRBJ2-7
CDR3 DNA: TGCGCCAGCTGTAAAGGGACAGGTCTTTCCTACGAGCAGTACTTC
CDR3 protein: CASCKGTGLSYEQYF

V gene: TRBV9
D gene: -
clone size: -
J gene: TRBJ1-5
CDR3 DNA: TGTGCCAGCAGCCCAAGCGGGGCTATAGGTCAGCCCCAGCATTTT
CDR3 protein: CASSPSGAIGQPQHF

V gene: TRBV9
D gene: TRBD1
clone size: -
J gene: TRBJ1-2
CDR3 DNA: TGTGCCAGCAGCGTCTACTCCGGGACAGGGGCACTGGACTACACCTTC
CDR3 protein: CASSVYSGTGALDYTF

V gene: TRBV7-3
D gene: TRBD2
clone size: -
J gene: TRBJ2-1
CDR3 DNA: TGTGCCAGCAGCCCCAGCGGGGGGTCCCGATACAATGAGCAGTTCTTC
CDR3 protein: CASSPSGGSRYNEQFF

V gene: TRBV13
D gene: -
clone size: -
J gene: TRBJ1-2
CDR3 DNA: TGTGCCAGCAGCCGGGACAATTTTGGAGGGAACTATGGCTACACCTTC
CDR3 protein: CASSRDNFGGNYGYTF

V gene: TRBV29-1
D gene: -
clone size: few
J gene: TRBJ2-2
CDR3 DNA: TGCAGCGTTGCCAACACCGGGGAGCTGTTTTTT
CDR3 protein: CSVANTGELFF

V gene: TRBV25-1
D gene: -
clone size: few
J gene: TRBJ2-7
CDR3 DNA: TGTGCCAGCAGCCCCGGGGTAGGATCCTACGAGCAGTACTTC
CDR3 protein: CASSPGVGSYEQYF

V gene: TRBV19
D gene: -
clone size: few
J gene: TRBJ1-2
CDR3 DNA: TGTGCCAGTAGTGCAGCCCTCGGGAGCTATGGCTACACCTTC
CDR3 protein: CASSAALGSYGYTF